This TCR beta chain came from a study of response to subunit inactivated influenza vaccine. This clonotype was found many times. TCRdb processed the RT-PCR reads anew with MiXCR; each CDR3 protein has one entry. Of around 570,000 distinct CDR3 sequences listed, around 10% are singletons. CDR1 is MDHEN, CDR2 SYDVKM, per germline. The CDR3 has 15 amino acids. The germline V and J ends were trimmed by 3 bases and 3 bases, with 15 bases remaining between them. This sample was shared with a second study, whose subject was T cells expressing NK-cell markers. That paper adds: TCR beta libraries carry UMIs added by 5'RACE template switching. Obtained from sorted CD3+CD56+NKG2C+, CD3+CD56+NKG2C- and CD3+CD56-NKG2C+ T cells were the TCR beta repertoires. Seven HCMV-seropositive donors and one seronegative donor made up the eight sequenced donors. In about six donors, dominant CD3+CD56+NKG2C+ clonotypes ranked among the top 10 CD8+ clonotypes.

The starting material was PBMCs from blood, obtained on the day of vaccination. The genes are TRBV28 and TRBJ2-7; the D gene is possibly TRBD1 (5 bases). This TCR derives from a man aged 50 to 60 who received an inactivated influenza vaccine. Here the CDR3 DNA reads TGTGCCAGCAGTTTGTACACAGGAAGGGTCTACGAGCAGTACTTC. It translates to CASSLYTGRVYEQYF. Filled out from reference TRBV28 and TRBJ2-7, the complete variable domain reads DVKVTQSSRYLVKRTGEKVFLECVQDMDHENMFWYRQDPGLGLRLIYFSYDVKMKEKGDIPEGYSVSREKKERFSLILESASTNQTSMYLCASSLYTGRVYEQYFGPGTRLTVT.